This is a list of T cell receptor beta chains from one sample in a study of PD-1 blockade in mismatch repair-deficient tumors. Only in-frame clones appear in the TCRdb table, and some are missing; sequencing was by immunoSEQ multiplex PCR. Among more than 13,000 clones, under 90% were seen once, and the ten largest hold around 10%. These receptors lack a known antigen. The material was cells cultured in vitro, obtained from a patient treated with pembrolizumab. All receptors derive from an adult with mismatch repair-deficient cancer. Both conserved end residues are trimmed from each CDR3. Fields, in order: V gene, clone size, J gene, D gene, CDR3 protein. The D gene is left open where the match is weak. Part of the rows lack a size; the others show once, few, many or a class for expanded clones.

v_call: TRBV7-2; clone_size: once; j_call: TRBJ1-2; d_call: .; cdr3_aa: ASSLTTYGYT
v_call: TRBV7-9; clone_size: once; j_call: TRBJ2-1; d_call: .; cdr3_aa: ASSYWTEYNEQF
v_call: TRBV7-8; clone_size: .; j_call: TRBJ2-7; d_call: TRBD1; cdr3_aa: ASSLDKGTGLTYEQY
v_call: TRBV9; clone_size: .; j_call: TRBJ2-5; d_call: .; cdr3_aa: ASSVEGLGQETQY
v_call: TRBV6-1; clone_size: .; j_call: TRBJ2-2; d_call: .; cdr3_aa: ASTGTRLNTGELF
v_call: TRBV27; clone_size: .; j_call: TRBJ2-1; d_call: .; cdr3_aa: ASSPSEYEQF
v_call: TRBV11-3; clone_size: few; j_call: TRBJ2-7; d_call: .; cdr3_aa: ASSSSLGGEQY
v_call: TRBV13; clone_size: few; j_call: TRBJ2-1; d_call: .; cdr3_aa: ASSLAGENEQF
v_call: TRBV18; clone_size: .; j_call: TRBJ1-1; d_call: .; cdr3_aa: ASSPRQGPDTEAF
v_call: TRBV28; clone_size: once; j_call: TRBJ1-1; d_call: .; cdr3_aa: ASSLGQWNTEAF
v_call: TRBV5-1; clone_size: .; j_call: TRBJ2-6; d_call: .; cdr3_aa: ASSLVPAGANVLT
v_call: TRBV19; clone_size: .; j_call: TRBJ1-3; d_call: .; cdr3_aa: ASRSYLTGNTIY
v_call: TRBV6-6; clone_size: once; j_call: TRBJ1-2; d_call: .; cdr3_aa: ASRPTRTNYGYT
v_call: TRBV28; clone_size: .; j_call: TRBJ2-1; d_call: .; cdr3_aa: ASSFAGVHEQF
v_call: TRBV5-4; clone_size: .; j_call: TRBJ2-7; d_call: TRBD1; cdr3_aa: ASSSDRVKQY
v_call: TRBV5-1; clone_size: .; j_call: TRBJ2-2; d_call: .; cdr3_aa: ASGLRAGNTGELF
v_call: TRBV6-1; clone_size: .; j_call: TRBJ2-1; d_call: .; cdr3_aa: ASNRGTGDEQF
v_call: TRBV11-3; clone_size: .; j_call: TRBJ1-1; d_call: .; cdr3_aa: ASNLDSINTEAF
v_call: TRBV6-1; clone_size: .; j_call: TRBJ2-1; d_call: .; cdr3_aa: ASSVSGVYNEQF
v_call: TRBV7-9; clone_size: .; j_call: TRBJ1-3; d_call: .; cdr3_aa: ASYQDLYSGNTIY
v_call: TRBV28; clone_size: .; j_call: TRBJ2-3; d_call: TRBD1; cdr3_aa: ASSEQGARSTDTQY
v_call: TRBV4-1; clone_size: .; j_call: TRBJ1-5; d_call: .; cdr3_aa: ASSQVRGSDRRNQPQH
v_call: TRBV28; clone_size: .; j_call: TRBJ1-1; d_call: .; cdr3_aa: ASRTGGPLGGTEAF
v_call: TRBV6-1; clone_size: .; j_call: TRBJ1-2; d_call: .; cdr3_aa: ASSEAPGQVYGYT
v_call: TRBV9; clone_size: .; j_call: TRBJ1-1; d_call: TRBD1; cdr3_aa: ASSGSEGQMDTEAF
v_call: TRBV18; clone_size: .; j_call: TRBJ1-1; d_call: .; cdr3_aa: ASSPRRDGTTEAF
v_call: TRBV2; clone_size: .; j_call: TRBJ2-5; d_call: TRBD1; cdr3_aa: ASSGRGETQY
v_call: TRBV27; clone_size: .; j_call: TRBJ2-3; d_call: TRBD1; cdr3_aa: ASSLVQGQGSDTQY
v_call: TRBV27; clone_size: .; j_call: TRBJ2-7; d_call: .; cdr3_aa: ASSRQVNYEQY
v_call: TRBV6-4; clone_size: few; j_call: TRBJ2-2; d_call: .; cdr3_aa: ASARQGSTGELF
v_call: TRBV11-2; clone_size: .; j_call: TRBJ2-7; d_call: TRBD1; cdr3_aa: ASSKTGGNYEQY
v_call: TRBV6-6; clone_size: .; j_call: TRBJ2-5; d_call: .; cdr3_aa: ASSPGAETQY
v_call: TRBV2; clone_size: .; j_call: TRBJ2-3; d_call: TRBD2; cdr3_aa: ASKRASGSSDTQY
v_call: TRBV9; clone_size: .; j_call: TRBJ2-2; d_call: TRBD2; cdr3_aa: ASSRSTSGPGTGELF
v_call: TRBV4-1; clone_size: .; j_call: TRBJ1-1; d_call: .; cdr3_aa: ASSQDPAGHTEAF
v_call: TRBV6-1; clone_size: .; j_call: TRBJ1-5; d_call: TRBD1; cdr3_aa: ASGTGFQQPQH
v_call: TRBV28; clone_size: .; j_call: TRBJ1-1; d_call: TRBD1; cdr3_aa: ASSYQGGTEAF
v_call: TRBV5-1; clone_size: .; j_call: TRBJ2-5; d_call: TRBD1; cdr3_aa: ATSRGTGREETQY
v_call: TRBV5-4; clone_size: .; j_call: TRBJ2-7; d_call: TRBD2; cdr3_aa: ASSLGGLAGRYEQY
v_call: TRBV2; clone_size: large; j_call: TRBJ2-5; d_call: .; cdr3_aa: ASSEDRIQETQY
v_call: TRBV7-8; clone_size: .; j_call: TRBJ2-5; d_call: .; cdr3_aa: ASSLDSGWGETQY
v_call: TRBV5-1; clone_size: .; j_call: TRBJ2-3; d_call: .; cdr3_aa: ASSLALSTDTQY
v_call: TRBV7-6; clone_size: .; j_call: TRBJ1-1; d_call: .; cdr3_aa: ASSLGGITEAF
v_call: TRBV18; clone_size: .; j_call: TRBJ1-1; d_call: .; cdr3_aa: ASTEVGSGEAF
v_call: TRBV9; clone_size: .; j_call: TRBJ2-2; d_call: TRBD1; cdr3_aa: ASSVGPTQGENTGELF
v_call: TRBV7-9; clone_size: .; j_call: TRBJ2-3; d_call: .; cdr3_aa: ASSFGSDLTRDTQY
v_call: TRBV27; clone_size: few; j_call: TRBJ2-1; d_call: TRBD1; cdr3_aa: ASSPGTGGLDEQF
v_call: TRBV29-1; clone_size: few; j_call: TRBJ1-2; d_call: TRBD1; cdr3_aa: SVRQGVGGYT
v_call: TRBV7-2; clone_size: .; j_call: TRBJ1-2; d_call: .; cdr3_aa: ASSLSPQGTDGYT
v_call: TRBV19; clone_size: .; j_call: TRBJ1-1; d_call: .; cdr3_aa: ASYTGGLNTEAF
v_call: TRBV6-1; clone_size: .; j_call: TRBJ1-2; d_call: TRBD1; cdr3_aa: ASSDRARGYGYT
v_call: TRBV2; clone_size: .; j_call: TRBJ2-7; d_call: TRBD1; cdr3_aa: ASRDRAEQY
v_call: TRBV7-2; clone_size: .; j_call: TRBJ2-5; d_call: .; cdr3_aa: ASSLVGQSPQY
v_call: TRBV4-1; clone_size: .; j_call: TRBJ2-3; d_call: .; cdr3_aa: ASSQERPLKRPGTRSTDTQY
v_call: TRBV4-1; clone_size: .; j_call: TRBJ2-4; d_call: TRBD1; cdr3_aa: ASSQPGQGKNIQY